The 27 T cell receptor beta chains in this list originate from one sample, sequenced in a study of human T cells and chemical hapten exposure. As to time point: pre-sensitization, week 0. The treatment is: therapeutic diphenylcyclopropenone sensitization with weekly scalp DPC. TCRdb analysed the RACE reads with MiXCR anew, one entry per CDR3 protein. This table holds about 87,000 distinct CDR3 sequences, 8% to 10% found once. The specimen was whole blood, collected in connection with sensitization to the hapten diphenylcyclopropenone (DPC). These receptors originate from a middle-aged woman with alopecia areata. Some clones in this sample may be carry-over from other donors' samples.

This clonotype was recorded at least ten times. The rearrangement links TRBV28 to TRBJ1-4; D gene ambiguous. V lost 3 bases and J lost 4, with 9 bases in between. CDR3 size: 14 residues. Germline V gene data show CDR1 as MDHEN and CDR2 as SYDVKM. The chain's CDR3 is CASSLVYRNEKLFF. In nucleotides, the CDR3 is TGTGCCAGCAGTTTGGTGTACCGTAATGAAAAACTGTTTTTT.

This clonotype was observed many times. This chain connects TRBV12-3 or TRBV12-4 to TRBJ2-1; TRBD2 agrees at 16 bases. This CDR3 has 17 residues. V lost 5 bases to trimming and J lost 8 bases; unmatched junction nucleotides: 9. The chain's CDR3 is CASSPGTSGGANHEQFF. The CDR3 nucleotides read TGTGCCAGCAGTCCCGGGACTAGCGGGGGGGCCAACCATGAGCAGTTCTTC.

This chain joins TRBV6-5 and TRBJ1-2, with D uncertain. Germline V gene lookup returns CDR1 MNHEY and CDR2 SVGAGI. There are 14 residues in the CDR3. V was pared by 2 bases and J by 0 bases, with 7 bases between. CDR3: CASSYAASNYGYTF. DNA of the CDR3: TGTGCCAGCAGTTACGCCGCTTCTAACTATGGCTACACCTTC.

J is TRBJ2-1 and V is TRBV4-3; D gene ambiguous. The germline CDR1 and CDR2 sequences are LGHNA and YSLEER. This CDR3 region has 16 residues. Trimming left V 0 bases short and J 0 bases short, with 9 bases between. CDR3 bases: TGCGCCAGCAGCCAAGATTTGGCTAACTCCTACAATGAGCAGTTCTTC. It translates to CASSQDLANSYNEQFF.

This clonotype was seen repeatedly, ten times or more. V is TRBV11-2 and J is TRBJ1-5; possible D gene TRBD1, 5 bases. V was shortened by 5 bases and J by 2 bases, with 10 bases between the two germline ends. The CDR3 sequence is 14 residues long. From germline, CDR1 is SGHAT and CDR2 FQNNGV. CDR3 protein: CASSPGTGNQPQHF. Here the CDR3 DNA reads TGTGCCAGCAGCCCAGGGACGGGCAATCAGCCCCAGCATTTT. Filled out from reference TRBV11-2 and TRBJ1-5, the complete variable domain reads EAGVAQSPRYKIIEKRQSVAFWCNPISGHATLYWYQQILGQGPKLLIQFQNNGVVDDSQLPKDRFSAERLKGVDSTLKIQPAKLEDSAVYLCASSPGTGNQPQHFGDGTRLSIL.

This clonotype was recorded many times. V usage is TRBV7-3 and J usage is TRBJ2-6; maybe TRBD2 (6 bases). The CDR3 runs to 15 residues. The V gene lost 5 bases and the J gene lost 0 bases, with 8 bases spanning the gap. Germline CDR1 is SGHTA and CDR2 is FQGTGA. Here the CDR3 reads CASSPGVSGANVLTF. In nucleotides, the CDR3 is TGTGCCAGCAGCCCGGGAGTCTCTGGGGCCAACGTCCTGACTTTC.

This clonotype was seen a few times. This chain uses TRBV7-2 with TRBJ2-2, with TRBD1 as a possible D gene (5 bases). V dropped 0 bases and J dropped 3 bases, with 11 bases sitting between them. The CDR3 extends over 16 amino acids. Germline V gives CDR1 SGHTA, CDR2 FQGNSA. The CDR3 reads CASSLAGARDTGELFF. The CDR3 nucleotides read TGTGCCAGCAGCTTAGCTGGGGCTAGGGACACCGGGGAGCTGTTTTTT.

This chain joins TRBV10-3 and TRBJ1-5, with D tentatively TRBD1 (5 bases). CDR1 and CDR2 from the germline V gene are ENHRY and SYGVKD. CDR3 length: 14 residues. Between the trimmed V and J ends, which lost 4 bases and 7 bases, there was a span of 14 bases. CDR3 in amino acids: CAISGTGAGQPQHF. In DNA form, the CDR3 reads TGTGCCATCAGTGGGACTGGGGCGGGGCAGCCCCAGCATTTT.

This clonotype was seen a few times. J is TRBJ2-3 and V is TRBV5-1, with TRBD1 identical over 11 bases. The CDR3 totals 18 residues. V lost 3 bases, J lost 6 bases, and 15 bases stayed unmatched. Per the germline V gene, CDR1 is SGHRS and CDR2 is YFSETQ. The CDR3 reads CASSSKPTGTGGTDTQYF. CDR3 bases: TGCGCCAGCAGCTCCAAGCCTACCGGGACAGGGGGGACGGATACGCAGTATTTT.

This clonotype appeared many times. The V gene is TRBV12-3 or TRBV12-4, the J gene TRBJ1-3; 8 nucleotides match TRBD1. V shed 7 bases and J 0 bases; nucleotides not matched to a gene: 8. This CDR3 is built from 16 residues. The CDR3 loop reads CASNRGERRSGNTIYF. The CDR3 coding sequence is TGTGCCAGCAACAGGGGGGAGCGGCGCTCTGGAAACACCATATATTTT.

V and J are TRBV5-6 and TRBJ1-2; D unresolved. CDR3 size: 13 residues. The V and J ends lost 3 bases and 9 bases respectively, with 15 bases between them. The germline gives CDR1 SGHDT, CDR2 YYEEEE. The CDR3 DNA is TGTGCCAGCAGCTCGGGCGTGATGTGGCGCTACACCTTC. Its protein product is CASSSGVMWRYTF.

This chain connects TRBV5-1 to TRBJ1-5, with D uncertain. Germline V gives CDR1 SGHRS, CDR2 YFSETQ. The CDR3 is 13 amino acids. Trimming cost V 0 bases and J 3 bases, with 4 bases left between them. The CDR3 loop is CASSLAINQPQHF. CDR3 nucleotides: TGCGCCAGCAGCTTGGCCATCAATCAGCCCCAGCATTTT.

This clonotype was picked up many times. The chain uses TRBV18 and TRBJ1-1; 10 bases are shared with TRBD1. CDR1 is KGHSH, CDR2 LQKENI, per germline. This CDR3 has 16 residues. J was trimmed by 5 bases and V by 3 bases; bases with no gene match: 9. CDR3 amino acids: CASSPGQGKRWTEAFF. CDR3 nucleotides: TGTGCCAGCTCACCGGGACAGGGGAAGAGGTGGACTGAAGCTTTCTTT. The whole variable domain, filled in from reference TRBV18 and TRBJ1-1, reads NAGVMQNPRHLVRRRGQEARLRCSPMKGHSHVYWYRQLPEEGLKFMVYLQKENIIDESGMPKERFSAEFPKEGPSILRIQQVVRGDSAAYFCASSPGQGKRWTEAFFGQGTRLTVV.

At least ten counts were recorded for this clonotype. The genes are TRBV5-1 and TRBJ1-6; 7 bases fit TRBD1. Germline trimming cut 1 base from V and 5 bases from J; bases unmatched to any gene: 9. The CDR3 has 17 residues. The germline CDR1 and CDR2 sequences are SGHRS and YFSETQ. CDR3: CASSLRRQGIDNSPLHF. CDR3 nucleotides: TGCGCCAGCAGCTTGCGGAGACAGGGCATCGATAATTCACCCCTCCACTTT.

The chain is built from TRBV5-1 and TRBJ1-3; TRBD1 aligns across 7 bases. The germline V gene has CDR1 SGHRS and CDR2 YFSETQ. The junction had 4 bases not matched to a gene; V was cut back by 0 bases and J by 4 bases. The CDR3 length is 15 residues. CDR3 in amino acids: CASSLETGSGNTIYF. The CDR3 nucleotides are TGCGCCAGCAGCTTGGAGACAGGGTCGGGAAACACCATATATTTT.

This clonotype was recorded at least ten times. The chain joins TRBV7-8 to TRBJ2-7; 14 bases line up with TRBD2. Trimming cost V 4 bases and J 2 bases; bases outside gene matches: 4. Germline CDR1 SGHVS, CDR2 FQNEAQ. This CDR3 is built from 16 residues. CDR3 residues: CASSWTSGGNPYEQYF. The CDR3, as DNA: TGTGCCAGCAGCTGGACTAGCGGGGGGAACCCCTACGAGCAGTACTTC.

At least ten counts were recorded for this clonotype. Relative to the germline gene, one junction end is altered; a read error may explain this. The chain joins TRBV20-1 to TRBJ1-5, with D uncertain. Germline-derived CDR1 and CDR2 are DFQATT and SNEGSKA (reference sequence). The CDR3 has 14 residues. The CDR3, as DNA: TGCAGTGCCAGAGGAGGAGGGCCTAATCAGCCCCAGCATTTT. This sequence encodes CSARGGGPNQPQHF.

The sample holds many counts of this clonotype. The chain combines TRBV12-3 or TRBV12-4 with TRBJ2-5, with D perhaps TRBD2 (5 bases). CDR3 size: 13 residues. Trimming removed 3 bases at V and 3 bases at J, with 8 bases between. The CDR3 protein is CASSLRVEETQYF. The CDR3 nucleotides are TGTGCCAGCAGTTTGCGGGTGGAAGAGACCCAGTACTTC.

This clonotype was detected many times. The chain uses TRBV12-3 or TRBV12-4 and TRBJ1-4; D perhaps matches TRBD1 (5 bases). This CDR3 is built from 16 residues. V was cut by 3 bases and J by 8 bases, with 19 bases left in between. In DNA, the CDR3 is TGTGCCAGCAGTTTGGGACCGGCCGGGAGGAGCGAAAAACTGTTTTTT. Translated, it gives CASSLGPAGRSEKLFF.

This clonotype has ten or more counts. The gene calls are TRBV27 and TRBJ2-7; D possibly corresponds to TRBD1 (6 bases). Germline loops: CDR1 MNHEY, CDR2 SMNVEV (reference sequence). V was clipped by 10 bases and J by 7 bases, with 20 bases between them. This CDR3 is 13 amino acids long. The CDR3, as DNA: TGTGCCATCTCACAGGGTCCACTCGGGGAGCAGTACTTC. Its protein is CAISQGPLGEQYF.

This clonotype was found a few times. This rearrangement joins TRBV6-5 to TRBJ2-3, with TRBD1 as a possible D gene (6 bases). The CDR3 has 16 amino acids. Germline-derived CDR1 and CDR2 are MNHEY and SVGAGI. Trimming removed 6 bases from V and 6 bases from J, with 22 bases in between. CDR3 nucleotides: TGTGCCAGCAGCCCCATACAGGGAGAAGTTTCGGATACGCAGTATTTT. It encodes CASSPIQGEVSDTQYF.

This clonotype was counted at least ten times. This chain connects TRBV18 to TRBJ1-1; D is undetermined. The CDR3 has 13 residues. Between the trimmed V and J ends, which lost 6 bases and 4 bases, there was a span of 12 bases. CDR1 and CDR2 from the germline V gene are KGHSH and LQKENI. This chain's CDR3 is CASSPPKATEAFF. The CDR3 DNA reads TGTGCCAGCTCCCCCCCAAAGGCCACTGAAGCTTTCTTT.

Remarks on this clonotype: This may stem from a read error, because a much larger clone lies one nucleotide away. The chain joins TRBV28 to TRBJ1-2; D might be TRBD1 (5 bases). Germline assignment: CDR1 MDHEN and CDR2 SYDVKM. CDR3 length: 13 amino acids. V gave up 5 bases and J gave up 13 bases, with 20 bases separating them. CDR3 nucleotides: TGTGCCAGCAGTATCCCGCACAGGACCCGTCTCACCTTC. As protein: CASSIPHRTRLTF.

This chain uses TRBV2 with TRBJ1-4; unclear D gene. The germline V and J ends were trimmed by 6 bases and 9 bases, with 14 bases remaining between them. Germline V gene sequence: CDR1 SNHLY, CDR2 FYNNEI. The CDR3 spans 13 residues. DNA of the CDR3: TGTGCCAGCAGAAGAGAGGACTATAAAAAACTGTTTTTT. This sequence encodes CASRREDYKKLFF.

The rearrangement links TRBV20-1 to TRBJ2-7, with 14 positions matching TRBD2. Germline V gene lookup returns CDR1 DFQATT and CDR2 SNEGSKA (reference sequence). J was trimmed by 4 bases and V by 5 bases; bases with no gene match: 4. The length of the CDR3 is 14 residues. The CDR3 loop is CSAGTSGGWYEQYF. CDR3 DNA sequence: TGCAGTGCTGGGACTAGCGGGGGTTGGTACGAGCAGTACTTC.

V is TRBV25-1 and J is TRBJ2-3, with 12 bases that match TRBD2. Germline V gene sequence: CDR1 MGHDK, CDR2 SYGVNS. Trimming took 6 bases from V and 2 from J; bases not matched to a gene: 3. CDR3 size: 15 residues. The CDR3 bases are TGTGCCAGCAGGGGACTAGCGGGTGACACAGATACGCAGTATTTT. It is translated as CASRGLAGDTDTQYF.

This clonotype occurred many times. The chain couples TRBV6-1 to TRBJ2-2; the D gene could be TRBD1 or TRBD2 (7 bases each). CDR1 is MNHNS and CDR2 is SASEGT in the germline V gene. This CDR3 spans 15 amino acids. Here the CDR3 reads CTRREGAPNTGELFF. In DNA, the CDR3 is TGTACTCGAAGGGAGGGGGCGCCGAACACCGGGGAGCTGTTTTTT.